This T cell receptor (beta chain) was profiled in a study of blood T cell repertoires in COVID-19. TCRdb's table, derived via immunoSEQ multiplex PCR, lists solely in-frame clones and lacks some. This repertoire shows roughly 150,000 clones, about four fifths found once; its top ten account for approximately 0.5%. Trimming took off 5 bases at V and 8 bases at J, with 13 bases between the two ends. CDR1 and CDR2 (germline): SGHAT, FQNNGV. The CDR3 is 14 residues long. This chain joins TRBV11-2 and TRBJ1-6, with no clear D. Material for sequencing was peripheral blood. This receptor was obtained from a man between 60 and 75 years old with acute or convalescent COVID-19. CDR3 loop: CASSPQTGYSPLHF. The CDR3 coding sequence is TGTGCCAGCAGCCCCCAGACTGGTTATTCACCCCTCCACTTT. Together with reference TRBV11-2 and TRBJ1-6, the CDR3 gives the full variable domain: EAGVAQSPRYKIIEKRQSVAFWCNPISGHATLYWYQQILGQGPKLLIQFQNNGVVDDSQLPKDRFSAERLKGVDSTLKIQPAKLEDSAVYLCASSPQTGYSPLHFGNGTRLTVT.